This T cell receptor (beta chain) was observed in a study of T cells in Graves' hyperthyroidism and ophthalmopathy. In its sample, this clonotype was seen a few times. The CDR3 runs to 17 residues. Germline V gives CDR1 LGHDT, CDR2 YNNKEL (reference sequence). V was pared by 3 bases and J by 2 bases, with 17 bases between. It was RNA transcripts that yielded the amplified TCR beta CDR3 regions. The study used the HTBI primer set for a first-round RT-PCR of the TCR CDR3. One entry per CDR3 protein, called by TCRdb with MiXCR from the multiplex PCR reads. The table includes about 480,000 distinct CDR3 sequences, about 24% detected once.

The receptor comes from a woman aged 25 to 39 with Graves' ophthalmopathy. The chain has TRBV3-1 and TRBJ1-3; D is unresolved. The sample taken for sequencing was blood. This CDR3 is CASSQDQYRLPGNTIYF. CDR3 nucleotides: TGTGCCAGCAGCCAGGATCAGTATCGACTCCCTGGAAACACCATATATTTT.